Shown below are 14 T cell receptor beta chains from a single sample sequenced in a study of PD-L1 blockade in urothelial cancer. Time point specified: pretreatment peripheral blood. The repertoire was sequenced with immunoSEQ multiplex PCR; TCRdb's copy has only in-frame clones and lacks some. Here the sample spans around 50,000 clones, approximately 78% being singletons. Sample: PBMCs, taken around atezolizumab (anti-PD-L1) treatment. The receptors were gathered from a man aged 45 to 65 with urothelial cancer.

CDR3 sequence reads: CASSELQGNTEAFF. CDR3 coding DNA: TGTGCCAGCAGTGAATTGCAGGGGAACACTGAAGCTTTCTTT. The V gene is TRBV6-1, the J gene TRBJ1-1, with a possible D match to TRBD1 (5 bases). V dropped 2 bases and J dropped 1 base, with 8 bases sitting between them. The V gene's germline CDR1 is MNHNS and CDR2 SASEGT. The CDR3 totals 14 residues.

The chain combines TRBV30 with TRBJ2-1; TRBD2 agrees at 13 bases. Germline CDR1 GTSNPN, CDR2 SVGIG (reference sequence). V was clipped by 2 bases and J by 7 bases; unmatched bases: 5. The length of the CDR3 is 15 residues. CDR3 in DNA: TGTGCCTGGAGTCGGACTAGCGGGAGTGGTAATGAGCAGTTCTTC. Amino acids: CAWSRTSGSGNEQFF.

This clone was seen once. The rearrangement joins TRBV11-2 to TRBJ1-6, with TRBD1 as a possible D gene (6 bases). CDR1 is SGHAT and CDR2 is FQNNGV in the germline V gene. This CDR3 is built from 14 residues. V shed 2 bases and J shed 8 bases, with 10 bases lying between them. As DNA, the CDR3 is TGTGCCAGCAGCTTACTTGCAGGGGATTCACCCCTCCACTTT. This translates into CASSLLAGDSPLHF. Combining the CDR3 with reference TRBV11-2 and TRBJ1-6 gives the whole variable domain EAGVAQSPRYKIIEKRQSVAFWCNPISGHATLYWYQQILGQGPKLLIQFQNNGVVDDSQLPKDRFSAERLKGVDSTLKIQPAKLEDSAVYLCASSLLAGDSPLHFGNGTRLTVT.

The genes are TRBV6-5 and TRBJ2-7; 7 positions match TRBD2. V lost 2 bases and J lost 2; bases outside the gene matches: 3. The CDR3 totals 14 residues. CDR1 and CDR2 from the germline V gene are MNHEY and SVGAGI. The CDR3 coding sequence is TGTGCCAGCAGTTACGAGCGGGGACCCTACGAGCAGTACGTC. This sequence encodes CASSYERGPYEQYV.

This clone was seen a few times. This chain uses TRBV19 with TRBJ1-1; TRBD1 is a possible D gene (5 bases). V dropped 7 bases and J dropped 4 bases, with 16 bases sitting between them. CDR1 is LNHDA, CDR2 SQIVND, per germline (reference sequence). The CDR3 contains 14 residues. The CDR3 nucleotides read TGTGCCAGTATCCTGACCGGGGGAGGCACTGAAGCTTTCTTT. Translated: CASILTGGGTEAFF.

The chain employs TRBV11-2 and TRBJ1-1, with D unresolved. V lost 1 base and J lost 0, with 9 bases in between. The length of the CDR3 is 15 residues. Germline assignment: CDR1 SGHAT and CDR2 FQNNGV. The CDR3 loop reads CASSLVLAVNTEAFF. CDR3 sequence (DNA): TGTGCCAGCAGCTTAGTCCTGGCCGTGAACACTGAAGCTTTCTTT. The full variable domain, in which reference TRBV11-2 and TRBJ1-1 provide the parts outside the CDR3, is EAGVAQSPRYKIIEKRQSVAFWCNPISGHATLYWYQQILGQGPKLLIQFQNNGVVDDSQLPKDRFSAERLKGVDSTLKIQPAKLEDSAVYLCASSLVLAVNTEAFFGQGTRLTVV.

J is TRBJ1-5 and V is TRBV6-1; 7 nucleotides line up with TRBD1. The V gene's germline CDR1 is MNHNS and CDR2 SASEGT. V shed 6 bases and J 2 bases; nucleotides not matched to a gene: 7. The CDR3 extends over 15 amino acids. CDR3 in amino acids: CASSERGLGNQPQHF. The CDR3 nucleotides read TGTGCCAGCAGCGAAAGGGGGCTTGGCAATCAGCCCCAGCATTTT.

This sequence joins TRBV10-3 and TRBJ2-3, with 8 bases lining up with TRBD2. Per germline, CDR1 ENHRY and CDR2 SYGVKD. The trim removed 0 bases at V and 6 bases at J, leaving 8 bases unmatched. The CDR3 length is 16 residues. The chain's CDR3 is CAISESETSEVDTQYF. CDR3 nucleotides: TGTGCCATCAGTGAGTCAGAGACTAGCGAAGTTGATACGCAGTATTTT.

V is TRBV27 and J is TRBJ2-2, with 9 bases matching TRBD1. Trimming removed 7 bases from V and 7 bases from J; junction bases left unmatched: 7. Germline V lookup: CDR1 MNHEY, CDR2 SMNVEV (reference sequence). The CDR3 is made up of 14 amino acids. DNA of the CDR3: TGTGCCAGCACCCGACAGGGGGGCATCGGGGAGCTGTTTTTT. Protein sequence: CASTRQGGIGELFF.

This rearrangement joins TRBV7-9 to TRBJ1-4, with D possibly TRBD1 on 5 matching bases. The CDR3 sequence is 14 residues long. Germline CDR1 SEHNR, CDR2 FQNEAQ (reference sequence). The ends were cut back, 5 bases at V and 7 bases at J, with 14 bases in the middle. The CDR3 loop reads CASSPGPTGEKLFF. The CDR3 coding sequence is TGTGCCAGCAGCCCTGGCCCTACAGGTGAAAAACTGTTTTTT.

The V and J genes are TRBV4-1 and TRBJ2-5; 12 bases map to TRBD2. Germline V gives CDR1 MGHRA, CDR2 YSYEKL. This CDR3 has 16 amino acids. Losses at the gene ends were 6 bases for V and 2 bases for J; bases not matched to a gene: 7. This CDR3 is CASRASGRAPQETQYF. CDR3 nucleotides: TGCGCCAGCAGGGCTAGCGGGAGGGCCCCACAAGAGACCCAGTACTTC.

V usage is TRBV7-9 and J usage is TRBJ2-7; tentative D call: TRBD2 (6 bases). The CDR3 consists of 13 residues. Trimming cost V 2 bases and J 3 bases, with 8 bases left between them. Germline CDR1 is SEHNR and CDR2 is FQNEAQ (reference sequence). The CDR3 DNA reads TGTGCCAGCAGCTTACCGGGGGTCTACGAGCAGTACGTC. This sequence encodes CASSLPGVYEQYV.

The J gene is TRBJ2-3, the V gene TRBV7-6; the D is unclear. V lost 5 bases, J lost 5 bases, and 5 bases lay in between. Germline V gene lookup returns CDR1 SGHVS and CDR2 FNYEAQ. This CDR3 region has 11 residues. The CDR3 region is CASSNRDTQYF. CDR3 sequence (DNA): TGTGCCAGCAGCAACAGAGATACGCAGTATTTT.

The rearrangement joins TRBV5-1 to TRBJ1-6; TRBD1 matches 10 bases. The CDR3 runs 16 residues. From germline, CDR1 is SGHRS and CDR2 YFSETQ. The J segment lost 4 bases and the V segment lost 7 bases, leaving 8 bases of the junction unmatched. The DNA of the CDR3 is TGCGCCAGCGGGGAGGGACAGGGGAGTTATAATTCACCCCTCCACTTT. Translating it yields CASGEGQGSYNSPLHF.